This T cell receptor (beta chain) was sequenced in a study of cytomegalovirus exposure and HLA in healthy donors. Trimming removed 1 base from V and 13 bases from J, with 13 bases in between. The CDR3 loop spans 12 amino acids. Germline V lookup: CDR1 SNHLY, CDR2 FYNNEI. PCR was performed using 60 Vbeta and 13 Jbeta primers. Measured with immunoSEQ multiplex PCR; TCRdb has only the in-frame clones, and not every one. Among roughly 100,000 clones listed, about 81% were seen once. This TCR came from a man aged 25 to 40 in good health and CMV-seronegative. This rearrangement joins TRBV2 to TRBJ1-2; the D is unclear. The sequenced sample was PBMCs. The CDR3 region has the DNA TGTGCCAGCAGTGAAGGGCCAGAAGTTATCACCTTC. Its protein is CASSEGPEVITF.